The 27 T cell receptor beta chains presented below share a single source sample, sequenced in a study of blood T cells in healthy people across ages. It was with a sample-barcoded 5' primer and a J-beta primer mix that a second PCR of about 7 to 12 cycles was run. Using its own MiXCR run on the 5' RACE reads, TCRdb lists one record per CDR3 protein. Counted here are hundreds of thousands of distinct CDR3 sequences, approximately 30% occurring once; the ten biggest clones make up 15% to 17%. Sample: blood. Every receptor here comes from a woman older than 75 in good health.

This clonotype appeared many times. V and J are TRBV6-2 or TRBV6-3 and TRBJ2-4; D is perhaps TRBD1 (5 bases). The CDR3 runs 14 residues. Between the trimmed V and J ends, which lost 0 bases and 9 bases, there was a span of 12 bases. Germline CDR1 and CDR2: MNHEY and SVGEGT. The chain's CDR3 is CASSYSRGRGIQYF. The CDR3 nucleotides read TGTGCCAGCAGTTACTCGAGAGGAAGGGGCATTCAGTACTTC.

This clonotype was seen many times. The CDR3, as DNA: TGCAGTGCTACTAAGCCCCTAGCGGGAGCCTACAATGAGCAGTTCTTC. It specifies CSATKPLAGAYNEQFF. The chain recombines TRBV20-1 with TRBJ2-1, with TRBD2 matching over 10 bases. Looked up from germline, CDR1 is DFQATT and CDR2 is SNEGSKA (reference sequence). This CDR3 has 16 amino acids. V gave up 4 bases and J gave up 2 bases; unmatched junction bases: 8.

The sample holds a few counts of this clonotype. The gene calls are TRBV3-1 and TRBJ1-2; 8 nucleotides agree with TRBD1. CDR3 length: 14 residues. CDR1 and CDR2 (germline): LGHDT, YNNKEL (reference sequence). V was pared by 4 bases and J by 7 bases, with 8 bases of the junction left unmatched. The CDR3 reads CASSLGQGDGGYTF. In DNA, the CDR3 is TGTGCCAGCAGCCTAGGACAGGGAGATGGTGGCTACACCTTC.

CDR3 coding DNA: TGTGCCAGCAGGGACAGGGGGGGTGGGAACACTGAAGCTTTCTTT. Translating it yields CASRDRGGGNTEAFF. The chain combines TRBV27 with TRBJ1-1; TRBD1 matches 10 bases. The CDR3 contains 15 residues. Per germline, CDR1 MNHEY and CDR2 SMNVEV (reference sequence). V shed 6 bases, J shed 1 base, and the junction held 5 bases outside the gene matches.

This clonotype was detected ten times or more. This chain links TRBV27 with TRBJ2-7; D could derive from TRBD1 or TRBD2 (5 bases each). Germline CDR1 is MNHEY and CDR2 is SMNVEV (reference sequence). CDR3 length: 14 amino acids. Trimming pared 4 bases from V and 3 bases from J, leaving 13 bases between. The CDR3 is CASSYSIGGYEQYF. In nucleotides, the CDR3 is TGTGCCAGCAGTTACAGTATTGGGGGCTACGAGCAGTACTTC.

This clonotype was seen at least ten times. The chain uses TRBV15 and TRBJ1-2; D ambiguous. From germline, CDR1 is LNHNV and CDR2 YYDKDF (reference sequence). The CDR3 has 15 amino acids. V was clipped by 3 bases and J by 0 bases, with 11 bases between them. CDR3 protein: CATSSVYQTNYGYTF. Written as DNA, the CDR3 is TGTGCCACCAGCAGTGTGTACCAGACTAACTATGGCTACACCTTC.

With respect to this clonotype: A clone one base away is much larger, so this may be a read error. DNA of the CDR3: TGCGTCAGCAGCCCCCCAACGAGCGGGGGGAAAAACATTCAGTACTTC. It codes for CVSSPPTSGGKNIQYF. This chain joins TRBV4-1 and TRBJ2-5; 9 nucleotides match TRBD2. Matching the DNA end better, TRBJ2-4 makes the J call doubtful. Germline CDR1 MGHRA, CDR2 YSYEKL. The CDR3 is made up of 16 amino acids.

The V gene is TRBV5-6, the J gene TRBJ1-4; tentatively, D is TRBD1 (6 bases). Trimming shortened V by 4 bases and J by 6 bases, and 10 bases separated the two germline ends. This CDR3 contains 13 residues. CDR1 and CDR2 (germline): SGHDT, YYEEEE. The CDR3 sequence is CASSAQGYEKLFF. CDR3 coding DNA: TGTGCCAGCAGCGCACAGGGATATGAAAAACTGTTTTTT.

Ten or more counts support this clonotype. The CDR3 nucleotides read TGTGCCAGCAGTTCCAAACGGAAGTCGGATACGCAGTATTTT. Translation: CASSSKRKSDTQYF. The rearrangement joins TRBV25-1 to TRBJ2-3; D uncertain. Germline V gives CDR1 MGHDK, CDR2 SYGVNS. This CDR3 has 14 residues. Trimming stripped 5 bases from V and 6 bases from J, with 15 bases between.

The gene calls are TRBV20-1 and TRBJ1-2; TRBD1 is a possible D gene (5 bases). Germline V gene sequence: CDR1 DFQATT, CDR2 SNEGSKA (reference sequence). The CDR3 is 16 residues long. Trimming took off 6 bases at V and 0 bases at J, with 20 bases between the two ends. This chain's CDR3 is CSAIDSRNYANYGYTF. The CDR3 nucleotides read TGCAGTGCCATAGACAGCCGGAACTACGCTAACTATGGCTACACCTTC.

This clonotype has at least ten counts. The genes are TRBV4-3 and TRBJ2-5; the D gene could be TRBD1 or TRBD2 (5 bases each). The germline V gene has CDR1 LGHNA and CDR2 YSLEER. V lost 3 bases to trimming and J lost 4 bases, with 15 bases between them. This CDR3 is built from 15 residues. The CDR3 loop is CASSQMGERGETQYF. The CDR3 bases are TGCGCCAGCAGCCAGATGGGGGAGAGAGGAGAGACCCAGTACTTC.

This clonotype has a count of ten or more. The genes are TRBV6-1 and TRBJ2-7; no clear D. The CDR3 runs 12 residues. Germline V gene data show CDR1 as MNHNS and CDR2 as SASEGT. Trimming stripped 4 bases from V and 0 bases from J, with 4 bases between. The CDR3 coding sequence is TGTGCCAGCAGTGTTAGCTCCTACGAGCAGTACTTC. This gives the protein CASSVSSYEQYF.

This clonotype was found many times. The V and J genes are TRBV30 and TRBJ1-5; D gene uncertain. Germline CDR1 and CDR2: GTSNPN and SVGIG (reference sequence). The CDR3 has 13 amino acids. Trimming removed 2 bases from V and 5 bases from J, with 10 bases in between. The CDR3 sequence is CAWSLGRDQPQHF. The CDR3 DNA reads TGTGCCTGGAGTTTGGGGAGGGATCAGCCCCAGCATTTT.

There are many counts of this clonotype. This rearrangement joins TRBV20-1 to TRBJ1-2, with TRBD1 matching 7 bases. Trimming cost V 3 bases and J 3 bases; bases outside gene matches: 10. There are 15 residues in the CDR3. The germline V gene has CDR1 DFQATT and CDR2 SNEGSKA (reference sequence). CDR3 amino acids: CSASLRGRRDYGYTF. The CDR3 bases are TGCAGTGCTAGTCTAAGGGGGCGACGAGACTATGGCTACACCTTC.

The table lists this clonotype with many counts. The chain employs TRBV20-1 and TRBJ1-2; D gene uncertain. Germline assignment: CDR1 DFQATT and CDR2 SNEGSKA (reference sequence). This CDR3 comprises 14 residues. The ends were cut back, 0 bases at V and 8 bases at J, with 16 bases in the middle. The CDR3 DNA sequence: TGCAGTGCTAGAGATAGTAAGGGATACGGCGGCTACACCTTC. As protein: CSARDSKGYGGYTF.

As concerns this clonotype: Germline and junction disagree at one end, which may indicate a read error. The J gene is TRBJ1-2, the V gene TRBV5-1; no reliable D call. There are 15 residues in the CDR3. From germline, CDR1 is SGHRS and CDR2 YFSETQ. The DNA for the CDR3 is TGCGCCAGCAGCTTGTCAGGCAAATCTAACTATGGCTACATCTTC. Its translation is CASSLSGKSNYGYIF.

A word on this clonotype: A junction end diverges from the germline sequence, so it may reflect a read error. The chain has TRBV3-1 and TRBJ2-5, with TRBD2 matching 10 bases. Germline values: CDR1 LGHDT, CDR2 YNNKEL (reference sequence). The CDR3 is made up of 16 amino acids. CDR3 protein: CTSSQARAGGPGTQYF. Written as DNA, the CDR3 is TGTACCAGCAGCCAAGCCCGAGCGGGGGGGCCAGGGACCCAGTACTTC.

The sample holds many counts of this clonotype. The genes are TRBV15 and TRBJ2-1; possibly TRBD2 for D (7 bases). The ends were cut back, 4 bases at V and 8 bases at J, with 21 bases in the middle. The CDR3 extends over 16 amino acids. Germline V gene lookup returns CDR1 LNHNV and CDR2 YYDKDF (reference sequence). The DNA for the CDR3 is TGTGCCACCAGCATCCTCTCCCCGGGGGGCGGCTATGAGCAGTTCTTC. Translated: CATSILSPGGGYEQFF. Supplemented by reference TRBV15 and TRBJ2-1, the full variable domain reads DAMVIQNPRYQVTQFGKPVTLSCSQTLNHNVMYWYQQKSSQAPKLLFHYYDKDFNNEADTPDNFQSRRPNTSFCFLDIRSPGLGDTAMYLCATSILSPGGGYEQFFGPGTRLTVL.

The chain combines TRBV9 with TRBJ2-1, with TRBD2 matching 16 bases. This CDR3 contains 18 residues. CDR1 SGDLS and CDR2 YYNGEE come from the germline V gene. With V trimmed by 3 bases and J by 6 bases, 9 bases remained unmatched. The CDR3 nucleotides read TGTGCCAGCAGCGCGGGACTAGCGGGGGGGCTATTTATCAATGAGCAGTTCTTC. Protein sequence: CASSAGLAGGLFINEQFF.

This clonotype appeared many times. This sequence joins TRBV20-1 and TRBJ2-4; a weak D match, TRBD1 (5 bases). The CDR3 loop spans 14 amino acids. Germline V CDR1 and CDR2: DFQATT, SNEGSKA (reference sequence). Deletions cut 5 bases from V and 3 bases from J, with 14 bases between. CDR3: CSAPQEKGKNIQYF. In DNA form, the CDR3 reads TGCAGTGCTCCACAGGAGAAGGGCAAAAACATTCAGTACTTC.

The chain recombines TRBV6-6 with TRBJ1-6, with 8 bases identical to TRBD1. The V gene's germline CDR1 is MNHNY and CDR2 SVGAGI (reference sequence). The CDR3 length is 16 residues. V lost 5 bases, J lost 9 bases, and 12 bases stayed unmatched. In DNA, the CDR3 is TGTGCCAGCAGTCGACGGACCGGACAGGGCGGTTCACCCCTCCACTTT. It encodes CASSRRTGQGGSPLHF.

The rearrangement links TRBV3-1 to TRBJ1-1, with D hard to call. Germline-derived CDR1 and CDR2 are LGHDT and YNNKEL (reference sequence). The V end lost 7 bases, the J end lost 0 bases, and 21 bases lay between the germline ends. This CDR3 spans 17 amino acids. The CDR3 here is CASTPRRGVKMNTEAFF. CDR3 nucleotide sequence: TGTGCCAGCACCCCCCGGCGCGGGGTGAAAATGAACACTGAAGCTTTCTTT.

The chain couples TRBV20-1 to TRBJ1-5; TRBD1 matches 9 bases. The V gene's germline CDR1 is DFQATT and CDR2 SNEGSKA (reference sequence). CDR3 length: 13 amino acids. The J segment lost 7 bases and the V segment lost 4 bases, leaving 5 bases of the junction unmatched. CDR3 sequence: CSANGQGKQPQHF. The CDR3, as DNA: TGCAGTGCTAACGGACAGGGGAAGCAGCCCCAGCATTTT.

This clonotype was observed many times. This sequence joins TRBV3-1 and TRBJ2-7, with D uncertain. Trimming pared 4 bases from V and 5 bases from J, leaving 15 bases between. This CDR3 spans 14 amino acids. CDR1 is LGHDT, CDR2 YNNKEL, per germline (reference sequence). The CDR3 protein is CASSPGSRRHEQYF. The DNA for the CDR3 is TGTGCCAGCAGCCCCGGGTCGCGACGACACGAGCAGTACTTC.

This clonotype was detected only a few times. The chain links TRBV24-1 to TRBJ1-1; D call uncertain. The germline CDR1 and CDR2 sequences are KGHDR and SFDVKD. The CDR3 length is 13 residues. The V gene lost 7 bases and the J gene lost 1 base, with 9 bases spanning the gap. The chain's CDR3 is CATSAKGNTEAFF. CDR3 nucleotide sequence: TGTGCCACCAGCGCCAAGGGGAACACTGAAGCTTTCTTT.

Points on this clonotype: A single base separates this from a much larger clone, so it may be a read error. V is TRBV20-1 and J is TRBJ1-2, with D uncertain. This CDR3 region has 11 residues. CDR1 is DFQATT and CDR2 is SNEGSKA in the germline V gene (reference sequence). The chain's CDR3 is CSARSGGGYAF. CDR3 nucleotide sequence: TGCAGTGCTAGATCCGGTGGCGGCTACGCCTTC.

Comment on this clonotype: This may stem from a read error, because a much larger clone lies one nucleotide away. Since the CDR3 does not end with the conserved phenylalanine or tryptophan, this likely comes from a read error. The rearrangement uses TRBV12-3 or TRBV12-4 and TRBJ1-1; TRBD1 is a possible D gene (6 bases). CDR3 length equals 14 residues. V was pared by 3 bases and J by 4 bases, with 12 bases between. As DNA, the CDR3 is TGTGCCAGCAGTTTCGGGGGCGGTGGCACTGAAGCTTTCTGT. Translating gives CASSFGGGGTEAFC.